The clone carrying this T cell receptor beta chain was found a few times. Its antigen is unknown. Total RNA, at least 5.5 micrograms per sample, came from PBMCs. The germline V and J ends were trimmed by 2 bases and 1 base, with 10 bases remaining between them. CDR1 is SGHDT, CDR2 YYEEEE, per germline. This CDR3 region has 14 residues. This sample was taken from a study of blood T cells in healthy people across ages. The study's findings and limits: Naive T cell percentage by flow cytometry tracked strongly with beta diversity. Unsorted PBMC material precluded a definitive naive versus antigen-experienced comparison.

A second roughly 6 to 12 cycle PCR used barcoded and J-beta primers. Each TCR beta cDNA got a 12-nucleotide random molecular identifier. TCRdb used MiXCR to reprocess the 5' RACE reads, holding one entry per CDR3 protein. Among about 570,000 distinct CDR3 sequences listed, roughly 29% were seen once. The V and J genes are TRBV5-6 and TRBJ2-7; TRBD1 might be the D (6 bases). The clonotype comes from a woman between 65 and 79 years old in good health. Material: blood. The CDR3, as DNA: TGTGCCAGCAGCTTCGACAGGCTGTCCTACGAGCAGTACTTC. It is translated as CASSFDRLSYEQYF.